A single sample is the source of the 2 T cell receptor beta chains below, sequenced in a study of blood T cell repertoires in COVID-19. Clones were read by immunoSEQ multiplex PCR, and TCRdb kept only the in-frame ones, dropping some. The sample contains around 280,000 clones, roughly 89% of which appear only once. Sequenced: PBMCs or T cells enriched from blood (not recorded which). These receptor sequences come from a woman in her forties who had recovered from COVID-19.

This clone showed up just a few times. The J gene is TRBJ2-5, the V gene TRBV7-5; the DNA was not compared with TRBD2, the D call given in the table. TRBV7-5 is flagged as a pseudogene. The CDR3 extends over 11 amino acids. The CDR3 coding sequence is TGTGCCAGAAGCCTCCGGGAGACCCAGTACTTC. This gives the protein CARSLRETQYF.

V is TRBV15 and J is TRBJ2-7; possibly TRBD2 for D (6 bases). Between the trimmed V and J ends, which lost 0 bases and 7 bases, there was a span of 10 bases. CDR3 length: 13 amino acids. Germline V lookup: CDR1 LNHNV, CDR2 YYDKDF (reference sequence). DNA for the CDR3: TGTGCCACCAGCAGAGAGTGGAGGGGAGAGCAGTACTTC. Its protein product is CATSREWRGEQYF.